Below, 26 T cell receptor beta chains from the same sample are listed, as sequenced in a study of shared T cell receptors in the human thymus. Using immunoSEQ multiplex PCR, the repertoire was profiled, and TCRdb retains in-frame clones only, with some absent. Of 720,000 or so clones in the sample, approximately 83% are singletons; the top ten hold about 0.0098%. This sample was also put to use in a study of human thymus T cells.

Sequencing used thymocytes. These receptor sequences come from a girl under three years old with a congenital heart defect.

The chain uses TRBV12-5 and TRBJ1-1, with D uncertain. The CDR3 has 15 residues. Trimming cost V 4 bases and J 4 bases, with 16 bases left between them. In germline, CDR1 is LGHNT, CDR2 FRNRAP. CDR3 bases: TGTGCTAGTGGTTCAGAGTCTCGTCGGGGCACTGAAGCTTTCTTT. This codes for CASGSESRRGTEAFF. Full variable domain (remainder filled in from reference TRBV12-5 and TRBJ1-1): DARVTQTPRHKVTEMGQEVTMRCQPILGHNTVFWYRQTMMQGLELLAYFRNRAPLDDSGMPKDRFSAEMPDATLATLKIQPSEPRDSAVYFCASGSESRRGTEAFFGQGTRLTVV.

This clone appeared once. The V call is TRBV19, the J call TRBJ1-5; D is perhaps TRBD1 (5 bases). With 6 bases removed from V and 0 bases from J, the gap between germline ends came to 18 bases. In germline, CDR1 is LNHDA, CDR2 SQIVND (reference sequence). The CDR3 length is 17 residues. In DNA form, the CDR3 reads TGTGCCAGTAGCCTAGTTTCAGGGAATAATAGCAATCAGCCCCAGCATTTT. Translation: CASSLVSGNNSNQPQHF.

CDR3 region: CASSRGLAGPSYEQYF. As DNA, the CDR3 is TGTGCCAGCAGCCGAGGACTAGCGGGGCCCTCCTACGAGCAGTACTTC. The chain carries TRBV25-1 and TRBJ2-7, with TRBD2 identical over 12 bases. Unmatched junction bases numbered 6, after V lost 6 bases and J lost 0 bases. From germline, CDR1 is MGHDK and CDR2 SYGVNS. CDR3 size: 16 residues.

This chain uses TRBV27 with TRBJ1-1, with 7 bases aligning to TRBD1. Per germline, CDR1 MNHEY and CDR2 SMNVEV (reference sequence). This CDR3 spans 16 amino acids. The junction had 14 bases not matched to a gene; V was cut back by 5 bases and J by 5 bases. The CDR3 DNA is TGTGCCAGCAGTGCCCCTCAGACAGGGCTGAGGACTGAAGCTTTCTTT. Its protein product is CASSAPQTGLRTEAFF.

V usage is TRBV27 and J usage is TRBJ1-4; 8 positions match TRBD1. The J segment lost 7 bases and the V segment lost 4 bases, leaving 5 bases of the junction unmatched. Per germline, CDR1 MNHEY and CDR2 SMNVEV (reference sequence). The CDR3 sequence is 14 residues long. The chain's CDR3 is CASSSGGLGEKLFF. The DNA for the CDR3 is TGTGCCAGCAGTTCAGGGGGCTTAGGTGAAAAACTGTTTTTT.

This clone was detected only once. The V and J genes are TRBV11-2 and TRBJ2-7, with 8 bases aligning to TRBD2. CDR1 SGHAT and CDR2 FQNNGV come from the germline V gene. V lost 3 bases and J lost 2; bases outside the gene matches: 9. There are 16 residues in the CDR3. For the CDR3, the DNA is TGTGCCAGCAGCTTTACGGGTCGGGGGGGGACCTACGAGCAGTACTTC. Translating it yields CASSFTGRGGTYEQYF.

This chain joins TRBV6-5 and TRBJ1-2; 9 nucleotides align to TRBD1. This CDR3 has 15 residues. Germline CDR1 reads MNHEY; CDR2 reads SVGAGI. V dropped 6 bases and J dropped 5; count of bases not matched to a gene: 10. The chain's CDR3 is CASRHATGGAYGYTF. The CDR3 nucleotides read TGTGCCAGCAGGCACGCAACAGGGGGCGCTTATGGCTACACCTTC.

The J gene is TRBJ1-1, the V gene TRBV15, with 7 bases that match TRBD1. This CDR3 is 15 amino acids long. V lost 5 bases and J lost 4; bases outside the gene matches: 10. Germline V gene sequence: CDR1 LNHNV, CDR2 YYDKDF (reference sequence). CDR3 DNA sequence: TGTGCCACCAGCCCCTCCCGACAGGGACGCACTGAAGCTTTCTTT. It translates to CATSPSRQGRTEAFF.

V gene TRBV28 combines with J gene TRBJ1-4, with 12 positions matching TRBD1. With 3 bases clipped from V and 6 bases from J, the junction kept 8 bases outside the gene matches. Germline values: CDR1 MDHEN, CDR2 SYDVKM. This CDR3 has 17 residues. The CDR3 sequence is CASSFDGTGGVDEKLFF. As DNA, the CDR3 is TGTGCCAGCAGTTTCGATGGGACAGGGGGCGTGGATGAAAAACTGTTTTTT.

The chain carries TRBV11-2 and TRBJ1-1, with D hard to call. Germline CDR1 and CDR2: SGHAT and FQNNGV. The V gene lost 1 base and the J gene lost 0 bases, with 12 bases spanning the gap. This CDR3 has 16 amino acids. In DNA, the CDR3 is TGTGCCAGCAGCTTAGCCCACCAGGTTATGAACACTGAAGCTTTCTTT. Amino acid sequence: CASSLAHQVMNTEAFF.

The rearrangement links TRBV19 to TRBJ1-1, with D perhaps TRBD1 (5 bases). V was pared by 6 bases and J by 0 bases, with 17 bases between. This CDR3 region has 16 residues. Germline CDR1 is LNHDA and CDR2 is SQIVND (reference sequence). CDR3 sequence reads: CASRNLTDNLNTEAFF. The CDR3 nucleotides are TGTGCCAGTAGGAATTTAACGGACAACTTGAACACTGAAGCTTTCTTT.

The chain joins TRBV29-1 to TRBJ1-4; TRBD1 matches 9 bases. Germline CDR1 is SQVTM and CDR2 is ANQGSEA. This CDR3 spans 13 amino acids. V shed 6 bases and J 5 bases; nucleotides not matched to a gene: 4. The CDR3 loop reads CSVAGQGNEKLFF. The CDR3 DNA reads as TGCAGCGTCGCGGGACAGGGAAATGAAAAACTGTTTTTT.

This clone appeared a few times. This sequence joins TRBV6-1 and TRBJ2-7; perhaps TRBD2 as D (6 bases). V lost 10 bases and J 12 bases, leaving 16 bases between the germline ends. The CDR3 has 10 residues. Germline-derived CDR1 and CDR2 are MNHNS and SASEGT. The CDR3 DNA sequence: TGTGCCACTAAGGGGCGGGGTCCGTACTTC. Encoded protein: CATKGRGPYF.

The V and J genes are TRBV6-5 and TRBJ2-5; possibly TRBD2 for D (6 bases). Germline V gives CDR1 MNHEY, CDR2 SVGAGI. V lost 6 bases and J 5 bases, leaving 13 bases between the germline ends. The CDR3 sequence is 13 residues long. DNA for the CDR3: TGTGCCAGCAGACCGGGGGATAGGGAGACCCAGTACTTC. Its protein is CASRPGDRETQYF.

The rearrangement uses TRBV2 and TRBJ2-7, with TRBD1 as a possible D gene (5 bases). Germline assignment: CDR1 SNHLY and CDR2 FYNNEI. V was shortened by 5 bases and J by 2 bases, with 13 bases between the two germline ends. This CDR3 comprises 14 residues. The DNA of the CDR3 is TGTGCCAGCAGTCGGACAATCCGACCCTACGAGCAGTACTTC. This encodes CASSRTIRPYEQYF.

CDR3 amino acids: CASSVGLRTGNTEAFF. The CDR3 nucleotides read TGTGCCAGCAGCGTAGGCCTGCGGACAGGGAACACTGAAGCTTTCTTT. The chain has TRBV9 and TRBJ1-1, with TRBD1 matching over 7 bases. Germline V gene data show CDR1 as SGDLS and CDR2 as YYNGEE. The ends lost 0 bases at V and 1 base at J; junction bases unmatched: 6. This CDR3 region has 16 residues.

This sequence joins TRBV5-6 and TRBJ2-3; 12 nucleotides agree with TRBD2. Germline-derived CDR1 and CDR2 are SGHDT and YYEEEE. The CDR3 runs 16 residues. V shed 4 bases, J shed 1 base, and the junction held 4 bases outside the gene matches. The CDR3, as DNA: TGTGCCAGCAGCCCCCGACTAGCGGGGGGCACAGATACGCAGTATTTT. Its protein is CASSPRLAGGTDTQYF. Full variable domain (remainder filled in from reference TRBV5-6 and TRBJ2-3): DAGVTQSPTHLIKTRGQQVTLRCSPKSGHDTVSWYQQALGQGPQFIFQYYEEEERQRGNFPDRFSGHQFPNYSSELNVNALLLGDSALYLCASSPRLAGGTDTQYFGPGTRLTVL.

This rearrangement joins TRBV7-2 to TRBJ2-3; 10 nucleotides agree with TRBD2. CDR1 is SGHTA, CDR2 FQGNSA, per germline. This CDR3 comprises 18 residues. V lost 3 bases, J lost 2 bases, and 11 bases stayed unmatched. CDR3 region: CASSFTIAGGHITDTQYF. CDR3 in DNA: TGTGCCAGCAGCTTCACGATAGCGGGGGGTCATATCACAGATACGCAGTATTTT.

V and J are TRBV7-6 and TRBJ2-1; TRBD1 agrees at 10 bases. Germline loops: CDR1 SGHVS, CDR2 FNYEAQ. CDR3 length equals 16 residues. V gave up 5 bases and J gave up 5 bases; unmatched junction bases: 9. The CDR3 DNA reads TGTGCCAGCAGCCCCCCTCCGGACAGGGGGAACAATGAGCAGTTCTTC. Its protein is CASSPPPDRGNNEQFF.

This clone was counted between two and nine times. In DNA form, the CDR3 reads TGTGCCAGCAGCGAGGGCGGCAGGGGGCAAGACGAGCAGTACTTC. Translating it yields CASSEGGRGQDEQYF. The chain employs TRBV25-1 and TRBJ2-7; 8 nucleotides align to TRBD1. This CDR3 has 15 residues. The J segment lost 5 bases and the V segment lost 6 bases, leaving 12 bases of the junction unmatched. Germline V gene sequence: CDR1 MGHDK, CDR2 SYGVNS.

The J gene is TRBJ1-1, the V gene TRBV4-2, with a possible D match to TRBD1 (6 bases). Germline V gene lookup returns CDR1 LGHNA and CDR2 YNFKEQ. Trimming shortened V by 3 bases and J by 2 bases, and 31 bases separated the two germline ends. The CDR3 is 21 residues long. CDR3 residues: CASSQGVDECRGQKTNTEAFF. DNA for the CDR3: TGTGCCAGCAGCCAGGGGGTAGATGAATGTAGGGGACAAAAGACAAACACTGAAGCTTTCTTT.

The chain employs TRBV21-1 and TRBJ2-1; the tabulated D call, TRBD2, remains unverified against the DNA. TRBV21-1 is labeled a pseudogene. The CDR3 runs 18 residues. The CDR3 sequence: CASSSRGSGGDPYNEQFF. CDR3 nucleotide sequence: TGTGCCAGCAGCTCGAGAGGTAGCGGGGGTGACCCCTACAATGAGCAGTTCTTC.

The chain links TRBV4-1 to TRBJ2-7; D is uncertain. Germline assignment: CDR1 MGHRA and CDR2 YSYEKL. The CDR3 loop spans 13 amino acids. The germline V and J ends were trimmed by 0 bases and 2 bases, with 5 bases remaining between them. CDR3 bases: TGCGCCAGCAGCCAAGACTCGGCCTACGAGCAGTACTTC. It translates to CASSQDSAYEQYF.

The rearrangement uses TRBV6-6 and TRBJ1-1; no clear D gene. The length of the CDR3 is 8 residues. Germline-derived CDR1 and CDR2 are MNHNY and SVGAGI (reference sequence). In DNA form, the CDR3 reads TGTGGAGCGACTGAAGCTTTCTTT. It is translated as CGATEAFF.

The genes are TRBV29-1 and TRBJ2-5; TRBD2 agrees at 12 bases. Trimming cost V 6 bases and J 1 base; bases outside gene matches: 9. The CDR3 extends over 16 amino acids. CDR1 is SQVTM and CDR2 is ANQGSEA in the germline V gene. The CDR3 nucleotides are TGCAGCGTGGAGGGACTAGCGGGCGGTATCCAAGAGACCCAGTACTTC. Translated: CSVEGLAGGIQETQYF.

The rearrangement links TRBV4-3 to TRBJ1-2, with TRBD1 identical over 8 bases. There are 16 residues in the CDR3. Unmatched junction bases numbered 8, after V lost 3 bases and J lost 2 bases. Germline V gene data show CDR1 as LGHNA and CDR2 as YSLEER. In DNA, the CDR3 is TGCGCCAGCAGCCAGGAGACAGGGGTGGGCAACTATGGCTACACCTTC. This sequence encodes CASSQETGVGNYGYTF.